The sequence of this T cell receptor beta chain was determined in a study of blood T cell repertoires in COVID-19. Sequenced by immunoSEQ multiplex PCR; TCRdb stores in-frame clones only, minus some. The sample comprises roughly 67,000 clones, almost 85% of which are singletons, and 20% to 25% rests with the top ten. Germline V gene lookup returns CDR1 LGHDT and CDR2 YNNKEL (reference sequence). The CDR3 covers 18 residues. After removal of 3 bases from V and 2 bases from J, the junction contained 8 bases not matched to a gene. This TCR came from a man aged 50 or older with acute or convalescent COVID-19. What was sequenced was peripheral blood. The genes are TRBV3-1 (or the pseudogene TRBV3-2) and TRBJ2-2, with TRBD2 identical over 11 bases. The CDR3 DNA is TGTGCCAGCAGCCACCCCCCTCTAGCGGGGGGAAACACCGGGGAGCTGTTTTTT. This sequence encodes CASSHPPLAGGNTGELFF.